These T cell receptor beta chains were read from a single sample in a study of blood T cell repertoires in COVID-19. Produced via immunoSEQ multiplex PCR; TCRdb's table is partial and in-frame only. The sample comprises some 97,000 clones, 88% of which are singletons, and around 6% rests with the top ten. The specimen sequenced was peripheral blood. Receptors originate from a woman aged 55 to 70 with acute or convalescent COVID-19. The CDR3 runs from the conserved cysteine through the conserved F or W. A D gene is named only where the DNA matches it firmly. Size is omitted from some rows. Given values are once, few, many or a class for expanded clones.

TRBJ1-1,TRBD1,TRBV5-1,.,TGCGCCAGCAGCTGGGACAGGGGCCCTCGGGCTTTCTTT,CASSWDRGPRAFF
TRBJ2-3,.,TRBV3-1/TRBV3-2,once,TGTGCCAGCAGCCAAGACGGCCGGGGGGCGGTCACAGATACGCAGTATTTT,CASSQDGRGAVTDTQYF
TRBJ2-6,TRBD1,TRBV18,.,TGTGCCAGCTCACCCGGGACAGCAGGGGCCAACGTCCTGACTTTC,CASSPGTAGANVLTF
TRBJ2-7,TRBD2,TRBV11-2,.,TGTGCCAGCAGCTTTTTAGGGCTAGCGGGATACGAGCAGTACTTC,CASSFLGLAGYEQYF
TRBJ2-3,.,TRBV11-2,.,TGTGCCAGCAGCGCACCCTGGGCTCGGGGAAATACGCAGTATTTT,CASSAPWARGNTQYF
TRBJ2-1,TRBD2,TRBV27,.,TGTGCCAGCAGTTCCGGGACTAGCTACCACAATGAGCAGTTCTTC,CASSSGTSYHNEQFF
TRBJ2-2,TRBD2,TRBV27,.,TGTGCCAGCAGCAGGGACTACTTTAGCACCGGGGAGCTGTTTTTT,CASSRDYFSTGELFF
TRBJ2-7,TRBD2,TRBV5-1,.,TGCGCCAGCAGACGACTAGCGGCCCCGGATCCCTACGAGCAGTACTTC,CASRRLAAPDPYEQYF
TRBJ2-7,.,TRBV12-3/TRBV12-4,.,TGTGCCAGCAGACCGGACACGGCGTACGAGCAGTACTTC,CASRPDTAYEQYF
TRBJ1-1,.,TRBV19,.,TGTGCCAGTAGTCAGGGTCAAACTGAAGCTTTCTTT,CASSQGQTEAFF
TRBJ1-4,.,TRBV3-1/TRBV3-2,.,TGTGCCAGCAGCCAAGGGCCCACAACTAATGAAAAACTGTTTTTT,CASSQGPTTNEKLFF
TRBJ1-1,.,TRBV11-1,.,TGTGCCAGCAGCAACCGAGGGTTTATGGCTTTCTTT,CASSNRGFMAFF
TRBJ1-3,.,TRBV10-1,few,TGCGCCAGTCGACTCTCTGGAAACACCATATATTTT,CASRLSGNTIYF